Included here is one TCR beta chain sequence, with context. This sample was taken from a study of identical twins' blood T cells. V was cut by 1 base and J by 9 bases, with 15 bases left in between. The germline V gene encodes CDR1 LGHNA and CDR2 YNFKEQ. The CDR3 covers 15 residues. TCRdb reprocessed the 5' RACE reads via MiXCR and lists one record per CDR3 protein. The repertoire holds around 380,000 distinct CDR3 sequences, with 28% as singletons. The sequence was collected from a woman between 18 and 50 years old in good health. Sequenced material: PBMCs. This chain connects TRBV4-2 to TRBJ2-2, with a weak D call TRBD2 (5 bases). DNA of the CDR3: TGTGCCAGCAGCCAAGGTGGAGGTACCTCGTGGGAGCTGTTTTTT. Translated: CASSQGGGTSWELFF.